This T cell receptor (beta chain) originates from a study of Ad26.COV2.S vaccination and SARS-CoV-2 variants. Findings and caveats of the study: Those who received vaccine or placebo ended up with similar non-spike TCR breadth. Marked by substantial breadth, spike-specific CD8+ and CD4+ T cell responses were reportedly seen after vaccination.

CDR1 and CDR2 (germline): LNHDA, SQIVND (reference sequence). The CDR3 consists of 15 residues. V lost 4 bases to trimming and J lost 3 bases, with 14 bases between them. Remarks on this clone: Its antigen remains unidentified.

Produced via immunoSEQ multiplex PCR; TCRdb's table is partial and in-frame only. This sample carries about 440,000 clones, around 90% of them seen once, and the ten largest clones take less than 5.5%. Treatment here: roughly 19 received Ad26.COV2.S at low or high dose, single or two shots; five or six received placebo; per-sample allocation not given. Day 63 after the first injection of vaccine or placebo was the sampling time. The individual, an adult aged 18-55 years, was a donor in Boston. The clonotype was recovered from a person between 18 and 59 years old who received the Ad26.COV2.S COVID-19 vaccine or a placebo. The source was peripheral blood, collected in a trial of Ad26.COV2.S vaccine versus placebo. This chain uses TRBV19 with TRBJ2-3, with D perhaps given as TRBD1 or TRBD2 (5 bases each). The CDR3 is CASSRGPKETDTQYF. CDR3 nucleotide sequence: TGTGCCAGTAGTAGGGGACCGAAAGAGACAGATACGCAGTATTTT.